This T cell receptor beta chain was recovered during a study of T cells in Graves' hyperthyroidism and ophthalmopathy (dated by TCRdb to the late 2010s). Regarding the study in general: Peripheral blood samples were taken at the time of initial diagnosis, prior to any treatment. A discovery cohort of approximately 100 patients, about 44 with Graves' ophthalmopathy and over 55 with stable Graves' hyperthyroidism, was used to find distinguishing TCR V-J signatures. In about six Graves' hyperthyroidism patients, the study also compared T-cell repertoires from thyroid tissue with T-cell repertoires from blood. The paper reports TCR Vbeta CDR3 sequencing of roughly 140 peripheral blood samples: 43 ophthalmopathy, roughly 80 hyperthyroidism and around 17 progressor patients. For training and testing, the 110 or so patients in the discovery cohort were randomly divided in a 7:3 ratio. Prospective prediction of ophthalmopathy was tested in an independent validation cohort of fewer than 20 hyperthyroidism patients and some 17 patients who later progressed to ophthalmopathy. Once sampling was done, hyperthyroidism patients were given methimazole at a starting dose of 30 mg daily, whereas ophthalmopathy patients were given high-dose intravenous methylprednisolone. Overall study outcomes, separate from this receptor: Most expanded thyroid clonotypes (frequency above 0.001) were also found in blood, which suggests that blood repertoires may mirror thyroid immune responses. In validation, the model predicted progression to ophthalmopathy a median of about 6.8 months before onset, with 65% to 71% sensitivity and about 72% specificity. Sample size was not statistically predetermined, and blinding of investigators to group allocation was not performed. Ophthalmopathy was separated from stable hyperthyroidism by a 13 V-J signature model, with around 90% sensitivity and 81% to 82% specificity obtained in cross-validation and 80%/75% obtained in testing.

Graves' hyperthyroidism was defined as stable when no progression to ophthalmopathy occurred over 18 months of follow-up. Hyperthyroidism patients were newly diagnosed, with disease duration under 2 months, and aged 18 to 65 years. Exclusion was applied to patients with uncontrolled infections, other autoimmune diseases, pregnancy or lactation. Diagnoses were established on the basis of clinical symptoms, serum thyroxine and TRAb, thyroid ultrasound, and orbital computed tomography. PBMCs were isolated from about 9.1 ml of fresh peripheral blood by Ficoll-Paque density gradient centrifugation. Trizol reagent was used to extract total RNA, and RNA quality was then checked on an Agilent 2100 Bioanalyzer. Concerning this clonotype: The target of this receptor is not known. Base qualities are not provided; no much larger clone lies one nucleotide away.

The CDR3 spans 13 residues, from the cysteine through the phenylalanine. Only the CDR3 DNA stays, 39 bases, in frame from base 1. V and J are truncated by 7 bases and 0 bases respectively, leaving an intervening sequence of 10 bases. CDR1 is given as SGHTS and CDR2 as YDEGEE, both from the germline V gene. Amplification of TCR beta CDR3 regions was carried out from RNA transcripts. The TCR CDR3 was subjected to a first round of RT-PCR using the HTBI primer set and the Qiagen OneStep RT-PCR kit. Libraries were constructed in a second round of multiplex PCR, after which size selection and purification were performed. Sequencing of the libraries was done on an Illumina HiSeq2000 using paired-end 100 bp reads. The original pipeline was this. Raw data were processed with SOAPnuke, discarding reads with adapters, uncalled bases, mean Phred below 15, or no exact constant-primer or identifier match. High-quality paired reads were merged with COPE v1.2.5, and unique nucleotide sequences were defined as clonotypes. MiTCR v1.1 was used to align the clonotypes against IMGT TRBV, TRBD and TRBJ reference segments. Only V-J combinations with frequency above 0.0001, covering about 99% of repertoires, were analysed. The TCS score was defined as F50 (clonal expansion) divided by E x V (chaos), with BLOSUM62-based TCRdist calculated between CDR3 peptides within each V-J. Welch's t-statistics and random forest reduced just over 500 V-J features to 10 to 15, which were used in a naive Bayes classifier (R e1071). The Morisita-Horn index was used to measure how similar the thyroid and blood repertoires were. In TCRdb, the public reads were trimmed at Q25 with fastp and aligned with MiXCR, with productive beta chains retained. Each entry merges the rows of one CDR3 protein and shows their most common DNA and genes. These V and J calls originate from TCRdb's pipeline instead of the authors' own analysis. The sample table contains 750,000 to 950,000 distinct CDR3 sequences; only one count was recorded for about two fifths of them. The biggest ten clones account for 8.9% of the sample.

The sequencing sample was made of blood. The source of this sequence is a man aged 18 to 35 with Graves' hyperthyroidism. The rearranged segments are TRBV5-8 and TRBJ1-1; the D segment cannot be called with confidence. The nucleotide sequence is TGTGCCAGCCTCGACGGGGTGAACACTGAAGCTTTCTTT. The encoded protein is CASLDGVNTEAFF.